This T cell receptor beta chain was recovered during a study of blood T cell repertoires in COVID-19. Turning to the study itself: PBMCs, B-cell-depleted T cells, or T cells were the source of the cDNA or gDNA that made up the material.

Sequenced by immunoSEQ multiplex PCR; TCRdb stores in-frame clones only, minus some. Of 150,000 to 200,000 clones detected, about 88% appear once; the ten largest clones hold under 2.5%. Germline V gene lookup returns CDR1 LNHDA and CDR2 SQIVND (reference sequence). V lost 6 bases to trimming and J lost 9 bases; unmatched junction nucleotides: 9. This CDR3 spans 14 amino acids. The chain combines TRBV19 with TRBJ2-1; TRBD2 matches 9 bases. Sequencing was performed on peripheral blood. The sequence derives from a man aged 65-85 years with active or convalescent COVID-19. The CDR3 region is CASSRSGSRSEQFF. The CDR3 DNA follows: TGTGCCAGTAGCCGTAGCGGGAGCCGAAGTGAGCAGTTCTTC.